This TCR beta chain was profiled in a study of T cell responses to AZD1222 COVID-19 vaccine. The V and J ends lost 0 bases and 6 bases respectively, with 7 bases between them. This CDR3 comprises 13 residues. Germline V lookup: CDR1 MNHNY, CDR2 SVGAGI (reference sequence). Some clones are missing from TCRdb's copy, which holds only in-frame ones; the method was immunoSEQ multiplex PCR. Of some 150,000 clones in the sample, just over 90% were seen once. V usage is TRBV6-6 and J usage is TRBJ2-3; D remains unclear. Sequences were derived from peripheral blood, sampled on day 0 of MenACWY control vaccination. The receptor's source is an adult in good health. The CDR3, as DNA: TGTGCCAGCAGTTACTCGAACAGCGATACGCAGTATTTT. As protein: CASSYSNSDTQYF.